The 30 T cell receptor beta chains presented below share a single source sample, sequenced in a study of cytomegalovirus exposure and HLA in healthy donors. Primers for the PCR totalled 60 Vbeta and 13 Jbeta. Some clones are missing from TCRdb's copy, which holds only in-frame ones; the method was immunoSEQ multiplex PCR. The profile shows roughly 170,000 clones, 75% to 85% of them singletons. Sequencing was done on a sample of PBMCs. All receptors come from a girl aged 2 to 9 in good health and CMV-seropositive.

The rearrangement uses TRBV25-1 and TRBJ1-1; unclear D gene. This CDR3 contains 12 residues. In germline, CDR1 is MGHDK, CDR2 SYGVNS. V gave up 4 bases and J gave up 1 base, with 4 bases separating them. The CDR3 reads CASSGQNTEAFF. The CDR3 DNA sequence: TGTGCCAGCAGTGGGCAGAACACTGAAGCTTTCTTT.

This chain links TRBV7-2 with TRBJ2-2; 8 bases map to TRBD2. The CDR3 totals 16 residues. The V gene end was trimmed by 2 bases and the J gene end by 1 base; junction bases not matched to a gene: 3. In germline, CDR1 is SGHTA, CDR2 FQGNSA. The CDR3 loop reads CASSLLAGLNTGELFF. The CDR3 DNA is TGTGCCAGCAGCTTATTAGCGGGATTGAACACCGGGGAGCTGTTTTTT.

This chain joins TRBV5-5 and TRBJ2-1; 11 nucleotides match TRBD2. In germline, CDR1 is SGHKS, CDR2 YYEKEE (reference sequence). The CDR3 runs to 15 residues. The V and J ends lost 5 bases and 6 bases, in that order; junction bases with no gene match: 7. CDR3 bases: TGTGCCAGCAGAACGGGACTAGCGGTTATCAATGAGCAGTTCTTC. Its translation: CASRTGLAVINEQFF.

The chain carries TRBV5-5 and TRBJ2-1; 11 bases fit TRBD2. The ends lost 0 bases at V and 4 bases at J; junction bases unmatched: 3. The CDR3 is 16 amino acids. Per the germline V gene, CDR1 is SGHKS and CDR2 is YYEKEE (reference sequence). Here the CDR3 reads CASSLVAGGQYNEQFF. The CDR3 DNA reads TGTGCCAGCAGCTTGGTAGCGGGGGGGCAGTACAATGAGCAGTTCTTC. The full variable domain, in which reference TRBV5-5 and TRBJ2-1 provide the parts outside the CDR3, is DAGVTQSPTHLIKTRGQQVTLRCSPISGHKSVSWYQQVLGQGPQFIFQYYEKEERGRGNFPDRFSARQFPNYSSELNVNALLLGDSALYLCASSLVAGGQYNEQFFGPGTRLTVL.

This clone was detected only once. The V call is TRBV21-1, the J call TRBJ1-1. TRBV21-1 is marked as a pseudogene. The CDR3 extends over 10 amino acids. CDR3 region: CASSKSRAFF. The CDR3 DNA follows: TGTGCCAGCAGCAAAAGCCGGGCTTTCTTT.

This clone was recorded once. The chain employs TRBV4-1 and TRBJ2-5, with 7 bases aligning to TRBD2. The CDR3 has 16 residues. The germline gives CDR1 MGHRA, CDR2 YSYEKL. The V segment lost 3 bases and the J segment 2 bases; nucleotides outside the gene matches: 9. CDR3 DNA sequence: TGCGCCAGCAGCCATCTAGCGGCAACGGGGCAAGAGACCCAGTACTTC. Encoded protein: CASSHLAATGQETQYF.

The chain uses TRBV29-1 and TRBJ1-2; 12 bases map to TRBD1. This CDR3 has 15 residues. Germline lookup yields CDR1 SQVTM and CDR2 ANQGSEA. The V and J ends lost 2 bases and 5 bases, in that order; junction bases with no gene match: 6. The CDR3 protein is CSVEPGTGGLYGYTF. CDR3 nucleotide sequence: TGCAGCGTTGAACCCGGGACAGGGGGCCTTTATGGCTACACCTTC.

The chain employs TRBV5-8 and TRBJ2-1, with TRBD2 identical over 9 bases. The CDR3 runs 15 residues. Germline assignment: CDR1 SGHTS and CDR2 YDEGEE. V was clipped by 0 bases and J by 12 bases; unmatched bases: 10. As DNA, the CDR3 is TGTGCCAGCAGCTTGGTTCCTAGCGGGACCCCTCGGCAGTTCTTC. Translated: CASSLVPSGTPRQFF.

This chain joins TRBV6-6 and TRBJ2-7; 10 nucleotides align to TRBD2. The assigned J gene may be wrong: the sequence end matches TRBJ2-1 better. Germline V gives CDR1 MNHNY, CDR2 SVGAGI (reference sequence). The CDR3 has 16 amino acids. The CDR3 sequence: CASSYLAGATDNEQFF. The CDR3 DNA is TGTGCCAGCAGTTACCTAGCGGGGGCTACCGACAATGAGCAGTTCTTC.

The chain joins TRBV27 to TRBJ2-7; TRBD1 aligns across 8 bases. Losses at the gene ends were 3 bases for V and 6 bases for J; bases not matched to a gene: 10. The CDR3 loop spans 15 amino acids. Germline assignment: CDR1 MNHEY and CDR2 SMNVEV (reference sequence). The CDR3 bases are TGTGCCAGCAGTTTGCGGACAGGGACCTCCGCCGAGCAGTACTTC. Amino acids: CASSLRTGTSAEQYF.

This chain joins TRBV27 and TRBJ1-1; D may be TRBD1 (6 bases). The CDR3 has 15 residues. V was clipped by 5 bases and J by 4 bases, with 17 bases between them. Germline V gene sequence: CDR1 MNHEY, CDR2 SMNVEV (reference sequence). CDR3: CASSPWTERVTEAFF. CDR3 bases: TGTGCCAGCAGTCCCTGGACAGAGAGGGTCACTGAAGCTTTCTTT.

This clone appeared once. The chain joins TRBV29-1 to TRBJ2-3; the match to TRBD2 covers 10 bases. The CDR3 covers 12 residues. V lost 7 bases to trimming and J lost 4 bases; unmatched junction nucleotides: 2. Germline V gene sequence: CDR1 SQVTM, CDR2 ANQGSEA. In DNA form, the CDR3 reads TGCAGCGGGACTAGCGGTTCAGATACGCAGTATTTT. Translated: CSGTSGSDTQYF.

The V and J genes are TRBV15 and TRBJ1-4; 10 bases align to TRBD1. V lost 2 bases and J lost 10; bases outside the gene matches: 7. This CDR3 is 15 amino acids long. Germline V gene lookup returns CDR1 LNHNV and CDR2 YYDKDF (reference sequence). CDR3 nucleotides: TGTGCCACCAGCAGACCGGGACAGGGGTTGGGAAAACTGTTTTTT. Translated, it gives CATSRPGQGLGKLFF.

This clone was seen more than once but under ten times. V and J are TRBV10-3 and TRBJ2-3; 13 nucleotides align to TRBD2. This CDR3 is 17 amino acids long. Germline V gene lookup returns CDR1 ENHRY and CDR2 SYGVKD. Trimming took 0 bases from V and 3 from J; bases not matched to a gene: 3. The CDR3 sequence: CAISESRLAGGTDTQYF. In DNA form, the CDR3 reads TGTGCCATCAGTGAGTCCCGACTAGCGGGGGGTACAGATACGCAGTATTTT.

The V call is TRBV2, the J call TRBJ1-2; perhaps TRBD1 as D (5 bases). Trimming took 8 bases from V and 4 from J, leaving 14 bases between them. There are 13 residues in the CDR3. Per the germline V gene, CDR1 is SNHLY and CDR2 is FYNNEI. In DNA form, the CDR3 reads TGTGCCAGCGGGGGGATGTCTCCCTATGGCTACACCTTC. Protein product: CASGGMSPYGYTF.

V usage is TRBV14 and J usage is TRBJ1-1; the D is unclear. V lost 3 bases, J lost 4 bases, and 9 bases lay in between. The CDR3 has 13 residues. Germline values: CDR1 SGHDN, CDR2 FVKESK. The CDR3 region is CASSHVGSTEAFF. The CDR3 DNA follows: TGTGCCAGCAGCCATGTTGGGAGCACTGAAGCTTTCTTT.

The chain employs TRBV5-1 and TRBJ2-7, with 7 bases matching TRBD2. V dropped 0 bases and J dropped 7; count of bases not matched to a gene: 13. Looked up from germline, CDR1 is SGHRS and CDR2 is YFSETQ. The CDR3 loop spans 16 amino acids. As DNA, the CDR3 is TGCGCCAGCAGCTTGGCCTCCGGACTGGCCGGGGGGGAGCAGTACTTC. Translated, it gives CASSLASGLAGGEQYF.

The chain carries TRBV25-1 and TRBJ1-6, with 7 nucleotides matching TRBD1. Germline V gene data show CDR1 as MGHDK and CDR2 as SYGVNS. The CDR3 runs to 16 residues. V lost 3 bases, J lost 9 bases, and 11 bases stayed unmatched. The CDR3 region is CASSDPRQGSSSPLHF. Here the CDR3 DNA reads TGTGCCAGCAGTGACCCAAGACAGGGCTCGAGTTCACCCCTCCACTTT.

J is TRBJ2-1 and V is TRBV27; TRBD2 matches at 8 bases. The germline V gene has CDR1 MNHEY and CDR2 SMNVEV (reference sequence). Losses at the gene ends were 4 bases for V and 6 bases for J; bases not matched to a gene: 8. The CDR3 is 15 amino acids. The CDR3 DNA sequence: TGTGCCAGCAGTTACGGGACTAGGAGTTTCAATGAGCAGTTCTTC. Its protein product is CASSYGTRSFNEQFF.

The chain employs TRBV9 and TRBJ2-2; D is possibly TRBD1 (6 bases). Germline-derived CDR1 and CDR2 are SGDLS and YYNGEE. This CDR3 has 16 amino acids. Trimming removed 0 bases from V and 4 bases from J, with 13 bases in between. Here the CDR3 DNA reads TGTGCCAGCAGCGTAGGACAGGTCGTGGGCACCGGGGAGCTGTTTTTT. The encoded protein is CASSVGQVVGTGELFF.

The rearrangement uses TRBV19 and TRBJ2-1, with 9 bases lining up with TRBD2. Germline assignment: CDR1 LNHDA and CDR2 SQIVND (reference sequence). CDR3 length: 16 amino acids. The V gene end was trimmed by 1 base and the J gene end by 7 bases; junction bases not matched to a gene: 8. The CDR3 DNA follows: TGTGCCAGTAGTATAGTTGGCGGGAGGGCCATAAATGAGCAGTTCTTC. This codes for CASSIVGGRAINEQFF.

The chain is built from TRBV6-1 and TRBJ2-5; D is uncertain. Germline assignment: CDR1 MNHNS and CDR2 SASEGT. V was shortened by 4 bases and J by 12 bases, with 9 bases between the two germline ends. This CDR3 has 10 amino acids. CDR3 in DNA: TGTGCCAGCAGTGGCCCAGCGAAGTACTTC. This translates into CASSGPAKYF.

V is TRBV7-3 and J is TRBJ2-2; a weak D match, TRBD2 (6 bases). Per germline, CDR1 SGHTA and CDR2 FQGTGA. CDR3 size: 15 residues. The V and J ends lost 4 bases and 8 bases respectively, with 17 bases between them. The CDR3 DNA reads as TGTGCCAGCAGCTCCTCGGGCGGGATTGGTGGGGAGCTGTTTTTT. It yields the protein CASSSSGGIGGELFF.

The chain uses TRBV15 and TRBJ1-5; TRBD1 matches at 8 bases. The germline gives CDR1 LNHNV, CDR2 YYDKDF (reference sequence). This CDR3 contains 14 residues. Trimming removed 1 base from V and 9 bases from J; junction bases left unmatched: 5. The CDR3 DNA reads TGTGCCACCAGCAGAGTGGGACAGGAGATGCCCCAGCATTTT. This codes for CATSRVGQEMPQHF.

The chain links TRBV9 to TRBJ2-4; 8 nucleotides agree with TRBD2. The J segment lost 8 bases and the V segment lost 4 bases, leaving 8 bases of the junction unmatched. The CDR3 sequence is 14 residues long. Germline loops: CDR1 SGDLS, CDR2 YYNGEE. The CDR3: CASSSRTSFHIQYF. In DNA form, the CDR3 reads TGTGCCAGCAGCTCACGGACTAGCTTCCACATTCAGTACTTC. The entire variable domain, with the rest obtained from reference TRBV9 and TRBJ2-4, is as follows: DSGVTQTPKHLITATGQRVTLRCSPRSGDLSVYWYQQSLDQGLQFLIQYYNGEERAKGNILERFSAQQFPDLHSELNLSSLELGDSALYFCASSSRTSFHIQYFGAGTRLSVL.

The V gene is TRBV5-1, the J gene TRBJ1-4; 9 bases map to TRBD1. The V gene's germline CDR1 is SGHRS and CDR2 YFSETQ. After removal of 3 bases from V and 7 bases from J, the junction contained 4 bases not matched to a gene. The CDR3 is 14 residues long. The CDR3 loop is CASSSEDRGEKLFF. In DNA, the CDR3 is TGCGCCAGCAGCTCTGAGGACAGGGGTGAAAAACTGTTTTTT.

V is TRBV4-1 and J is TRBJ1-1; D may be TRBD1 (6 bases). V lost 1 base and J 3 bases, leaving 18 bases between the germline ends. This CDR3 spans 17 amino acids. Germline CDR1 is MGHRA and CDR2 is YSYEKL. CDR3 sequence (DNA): TGCGCCAGCAGCCAAGGGACATTGCAGGGGAAAGACACTGAAGCTTTCTTT. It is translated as CASSQGTLQGKDTEAFF.

The CDR3 loop reads CASKYGPNQHF. The CDR3 DNA reads as TGTGCCAGTAAGTATGGGCCCAACCAGCATTTT. The chain uses TRBV19 and TRBJ1-5; D is uncertain. The germline CDR1 and CDR2 sequences are LNHDA and SQIVND (reference sequence). The CDR3 is made up of 11 amino acids. V was clipped by 7 bases and J by 12 bases, with 13 bases between them.

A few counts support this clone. The CDR3 sequence is CASSDLGQGGGEQFF. CDR3 sequence (DNA): TGTGCCAGCAGTGACTTGGGACAGGGTGGAGGAGAGCAGTTCTTC. The V call is TRBV6-1, the J call TRBJ2-1, with 9 bases aligning to TRBD1. The length of the CDR3 is 15 residues. Trimming removed 3 bases from V and 10 bases from J; junction bases left unmatched: 10. In germline, CDR1 is MNHNS, CDR2 SASEGT.

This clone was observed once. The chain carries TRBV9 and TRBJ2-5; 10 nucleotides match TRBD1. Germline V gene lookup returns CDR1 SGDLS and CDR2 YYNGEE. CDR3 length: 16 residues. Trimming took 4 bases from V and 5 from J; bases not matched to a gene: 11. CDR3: CASSPGQTGGIETQYF. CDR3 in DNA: TGTGCCAGCAGCCCCGGACAGACAGGGGGCATTGAGACCCAGTACTTC.